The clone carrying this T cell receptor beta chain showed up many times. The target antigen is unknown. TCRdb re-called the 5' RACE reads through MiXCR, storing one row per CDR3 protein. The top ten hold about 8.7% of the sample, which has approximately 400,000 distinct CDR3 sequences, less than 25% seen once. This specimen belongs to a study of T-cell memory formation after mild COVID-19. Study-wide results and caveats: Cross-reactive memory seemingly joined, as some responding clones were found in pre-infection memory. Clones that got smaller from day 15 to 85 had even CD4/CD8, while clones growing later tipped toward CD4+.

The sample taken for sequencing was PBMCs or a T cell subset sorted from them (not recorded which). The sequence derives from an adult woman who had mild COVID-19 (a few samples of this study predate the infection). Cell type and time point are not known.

CDR3 coding DNA: TGTGCCAGCAGCCTTAAATGGACTAGCGGGAGTAATGAGCAGTTCTTC. Translation gives CASSLKWTSGSNEQFF. The gene calls are TRBV4-2 and TRBJ2-1; 13 bases map to TRBD2. The CDR3 loop spans 16 amino acids. CDR1 LGHNA and CDR2 YNFKEQ come from the germline V gene. Germline trimming cut 4 bases from V and 7 bases from J; bases unmatched to any gene: 7.